This T cell receptor (beta chain) was identified in a study of blood T cell repertoires in COVID-19. Study background: Samples taken during acute and convalescent COVID-19 were collected in the United States, Italy and Spain. Nucleic acid was either cDNA or gDNA, and it came from T cells, B-cell-depleted T cells, or PBMCs.

Per the authors' pipeline: Reference gene primers were amplified, and this amplification served to estimate nucleated cell counts. Libraries were prepared by immunoSEQ multiplex PCR; TCRdb keeps only in-frame clonotypes and omits some of them. V and J calls and clone size are copied from that table; D and trimming were computed from the DNA. Of over 60,000 clones in the sample, about 87% were seen once. V dropped 0 bases and J dropped 3 bases, with 12 bases sitting between them. The germline CDR1 and CDR2 sequences are LGHDT and YNNKEL (reference sequence). The CDR3 consists of 15 residues. The material sequenced was peripheral blood. This TCR was sampled from a man aged 70-80 years with acute or convalescent COVID-19. The V call is TRBV3-1 (or the pseudogene TRBV3-2), the J call TRBJ2-7, with a weak D call TRBD2 (5 bases). The CDR3 sequence is CASSQDPGLGYEQYF. The CDR3 DNA is TGTGCCAGCAGCCAAGATCCCGGACTGGGCTACGAGCAGTACTTC.